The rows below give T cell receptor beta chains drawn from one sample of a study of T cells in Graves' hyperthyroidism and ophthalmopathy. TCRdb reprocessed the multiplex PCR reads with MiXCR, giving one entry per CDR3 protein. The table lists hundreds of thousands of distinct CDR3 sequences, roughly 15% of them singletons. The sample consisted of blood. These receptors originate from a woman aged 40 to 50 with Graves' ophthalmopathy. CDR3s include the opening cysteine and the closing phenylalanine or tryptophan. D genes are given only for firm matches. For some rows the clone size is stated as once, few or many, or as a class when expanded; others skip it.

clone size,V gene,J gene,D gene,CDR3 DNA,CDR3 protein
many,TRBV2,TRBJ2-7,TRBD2,TGTGCCAGCAGTGAGGTTAGCGGGAGTATGGACGAGCAGTACTTC,CASSEVSGSMDEQYF
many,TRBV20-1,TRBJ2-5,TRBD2,TGCAGTGCTAGAGATTTAGCGGGAGCCGGGGAGACCCAGTACTTC,CSARDLAGAGETQYF
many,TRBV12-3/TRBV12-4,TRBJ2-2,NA,TGTGCCAGCAGTTCCAAAGTAGCAGGCACCGGGGAGCTGTTTTTT,CASSSKVAGTGELFF
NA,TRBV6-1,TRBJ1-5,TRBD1,TGTGCCGGGGGGACAGTCAATCAGCCCCAGCATTTT,CAGGTVNQPQHF
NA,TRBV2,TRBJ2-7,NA,TGTGCCAGCAGGGCCGATCCTTCCTACGAGCAGTACTTC,CASRADPSYEQYF
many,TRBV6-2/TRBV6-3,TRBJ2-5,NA,TGTGCCAGCAGTTACGGGCCCGCCCAAGAGACCCAGTACTTC,CASSYGPAQETQYF
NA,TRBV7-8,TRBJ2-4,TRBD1,TGTGCCAGCAGCTTTGGGACAGGGCGGGTTACCAAAAACATTCAGTACTTC,CASSFGTGRVTKNIQYF
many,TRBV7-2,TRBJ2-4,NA,TGTGCCAGCAGCTTAGTGGCCCCCATTCAGTACTTC,CASSLVAPIQYF
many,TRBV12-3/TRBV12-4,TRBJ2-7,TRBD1,TGTGCCAGCAGTCGCCCCGGGACAGGGATCGAGCAGTACTTC,CASSRPGTGIEQYF
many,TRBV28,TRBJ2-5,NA,TGTGCCAGCCGAAGAGGAGGAGAGACCCAGTACTTC,CASRRGGETQYF
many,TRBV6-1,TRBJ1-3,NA,TGTGCCAGCAGCCGACAAGGGAGCTCTGGAAACACCATATATTTT,CASSRQGSSGNTIYF
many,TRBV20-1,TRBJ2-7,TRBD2,TGCAGTGCTAGAGCCCCGGGGGGGTCCTACGAGCAGTACTTC,CSARAPGGSYEQYF
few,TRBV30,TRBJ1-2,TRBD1,TGTGCCTGGCGAGATACCGGGACAGGGGGCGTCTACACCTTC,CAWRDTGTGGVYTF
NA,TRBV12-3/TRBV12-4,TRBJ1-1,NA,TGTGCCAGCAGTTTGGCAGGGTACACGAACACTGAAGCTTTCTTT,CASSLAGYTNTEAFF
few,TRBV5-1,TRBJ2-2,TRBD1,TGCGCCAGCAGCTGGGGACAGGGAACCGGGGAGCTGTTTTTT,CASSWGQGTGELFF
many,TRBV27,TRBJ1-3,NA,TGTGCCAGCAGCCGGCTCGGCAGCGCGATCTCTGGAAACACCATATATTTT,CASSRLGSAISGNTIYF
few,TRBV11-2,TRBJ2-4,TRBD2,TGTGCCAGCAGCTTAGTGGTGCTAGCGGGAGTTGGAGGGGCCAAAAACATTCAGTACTTC,CASSLVVLAGVGGAKNIQYF
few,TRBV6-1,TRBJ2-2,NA,TGTGCCAGCAGGGACGCTAGGAGGGGGACCGGGGAGCTGTTTTTT,CASRDARRGTGELFF